Listed here are 31 T cell receptor beta chains from one sample, sequenced in a study of T-cell reconstitution after alpha-beta-depleted transplantation in children. This sample's TCRbeta library carried unique molecular identifier barcodes. TCRdb redid the calling of the PCR reads with MiXCR, one entry per CDR3 protein. The profile shows more than 400,000 distinct CDR3 sequences, roughly 44% of them singletons. The sample here was PBMCs, taken before TCRalphabeta/CD19-depleted stem cell transplant. The receptors were gathered from a girl between 2 and 10 years old with aplastic anemia, due to receive a stem cell transplant.

This clonotype occurred a few times. The V and J genes are TRBV4-1 and TRBJ2-2; TRBD1 matches 8 bases. Germline V gene sequence: CDR1 MGHRA, CDR2 YSYEKL. V shed 2 bases, J shed 4 bases, and the junction held 6 bases outside the gene matches. The CDR3 length is 16 residues. CDR3 nucleotide sequence: TGCGCCAGCAGCCAAAGTGGGACAGGAGTCACCGGGGAGCTGTTTTTT. This encodes CASSQSGTGVTGELFF.

The chain couples TRBV18 to TRBJ1-2, with 7 bases that match TRBD1. V shed 1 base and J 6 bases; nucleotides not matched to a gene: 8. The CDR3 loop spans 15 amino acids. CDR1 is KGHSH, CDR2 LQKENI, per germline. CDR3 bases: TGTGCCAGCTCACCACGAGGGACAGCGGGGGATGGCTACACCTTC. Its translation is CASSPRGTAGDGYTF.

This clonotype was observed a few times. The chain uses TRBV11-3 and TRBJ2-7; maybe TRBD1 (5 bases). CDR1 and CDR2 from the germline V gene are SGHNT and YENEEA. The CDR3 is 14 amino acids. Trimming removed 2 bases at V and 2 bases at J, with 10 bases between. Here the CDR3 reads CASSLRAGPYEQYF. The CDR3 bases are TGTGCCAGCAGCTTAAGAGCAGGGCCCTACGAGCAGTACTTC.

This clonotype has only a few counts. This chain connects TRBV30 to TRBJ2-7; D not resolved. Germline V lookup: CDR1 GTSNPN, CDR2 SVGIG (reference sequence). V gave up 1 base and J gave up 4 bases, with 5 bases separating them. There are 11 residues in the CDR3. CDR3 protein: CAWSATYEQYF. In DNA form, the CDR3 reads TGTGCCTGGAGTGCTACATACGAGCAGTACTTC.

As concerns this clonotype: Just one base apart from a much larger clone, this may be a read error. The rearrangement joins TRBV6-2 or TRBV6-3 to TRBJ2-7; D is perhaps TRBD2 (5 bases). The CDR3 covers 10 residues. Germline loops: CDR1 MNHEY, CDR2 SVGEGT. Trimming removed 6 bases from V and 11 bases from J, with 11 bases in between. Here the CDR3 DNA reads TGTGCCAGCAGCAAGGAGGCGAAGTACTTC. Translation gives CASSKEAKYF.

This clonotype has more than one count but fewer than ten. The gene calls are TRBV12-3 or TRBV12-4 and TRBJ2-2; 12 bases line up with TRBD2. The CDR3 length is 16 residues. The J segment lost 6 bases and the V segment lost 5 bases, leaving 7 bases of the junction unmatched. The CDR3 bases are TGTGCCAGCAGTGCCCGAGCTAGCGGGAGGGCCGGGGAGCTGTTTTTT. Its translation: CASSARASGRAGELFF.

The rearrangement joins TRBV4-3 to TRBJ2-3, with D uncertain. V lost 1 base and J lost 6, with 8 bases in between. CDR3 length: 13 amino acids. The germline gives CDR1 LGHNA, CDR2 YSLEER. DNA of the CDR3: TGCGCCAGCAGCCAAGCGGTTATGGATACGCAGTATTTT. Encoded protein: CASSQAVMDTQYF.

There are many counts of this clonotype. As DNA, the CDR3 is TGTGCCAGCAGCCAAGTCGGGAGGGATCAGCCCCAGCATTTT. It codes for CASSQVGRDQPQHF. The V gene is TRBV4-2, the J gene TRBJ1-5; D is uncertain. This CDR3 contains 14 residues. The V and J ends lost 1 base and 5 bases respectively, with 9 bases between them. Germline-derived CDR1 and CDR2 are LGHNA and YNFKEQ.

V usage is TRBV20-1 and J usage is TRBJ2-7; TRBD2 matches 10 bases. Germline V CDR1 and CDR2: DFQATT, SNEGSKA (reference sequence). V was clipped by 5 bases and J by 9 bases; unmatched bases: 13. The CDR3 runs to 14 residues. Here the CDR3 DNA reads TGCAGTGCTCCCCAGCGGGAGGGCCGACGGGGGCAGTACTTC. Residues: CSAPQREGRRGQYF.

V gene TRBV12-3 or TRBV12-4 combines with J gene TRBJ2-3; 14 bases are a match to TRBD2. This CDR3 spans 16 amino acids. The J segment lost 4 bases and the V segment lost 4 bases, leaving 4 bases of the junction unmatched. DNA for the CDR3: TGTGCCAGCAGTTCCTGGACTAGCGGGAGGTCAGATACGCAGTATTTT. It is translated as CASSSWTSGRSDTQYF.

This sequence joins TRBV9 and TRBJ2-1, with D perhaps matching TRBD2 (6 bases). Germline assignment: CDR1 SGDLS and CDR2 YYNGEE. V shed 0 bases and J shed 4 bases, with 11 bases lying between them. The length of the CDR3 is 15 residues. CDR3 in DNA: TGTGCCAGCAGCGTAGGGGTAGGAGGGTACAATGAGCAGTTCTTC. Its translation is CASSVGVGGYNEQFF.

This clonotype was seen a handful of times. The chain combines TRBV7-9 with TRBJ1-2; a weak D match, TRBD1 (5 bases). CDR1 and CDR2 from the germline V gene are SEHNR and FQNEAQ (reference sequence). The length of the CDR3 is 14 residues. The V and J ends lost 3 bases and 3 bases respectively, with 11 bases between them. DNA for the CDR3: TGTGCCAGCAGCTTCGACAGCAGGCACTATGGCTACACCTTC. Protein sequence: CASSFDSRHYGYTF.

This clonotype turned up a few times. This rearrangement joins TRBV7-8 to TRBJ1-2; 9 bases match TRBD1. V trimming: 2 bases; J trimming: 8 bases; junction bases outside the gene matches: 12. CDR3 length: 16 amino acids. Germline lookup yields CDR1 SGHVS and CDR2 FQNEAQ. Here the CDR3 DNA reads TGTGCCAGCAGCTTAATAGATTCGGGACAGGGCCTCGGCTACACCTTC. This codes for CASSLIDSGQGLGYTF.

This chain connects TRBV20-1 to TRBJ2-3, with TRBD2 identical over 8 bases. The CDR3 length is 13 residues. V trimming: 6 bases; J trimming: 3 bases; junction bases outside the gene matches: 5. Germline V gives CDR1 DFQATT, CDR2 SNEGSKA (reference sequence). The CDR3 DNA reads as TGCAGTGCCCGAGCGGGAGTAACAGATACGCAGTATTTT. Translated: CSARAGVTDTQYF.

The chain recombines TRBV28 with TRBJ2-3; D gene ambiguous. This CDR3 comprises 14 residues. Germline V gene lookup returns CDR1 MDHEN and CDR2 SYDVKM. Trimming took 7 bases from V and 2 from J, leaving 13 bases between them. CDR3 amino acids: CASTRVEDTDTQYF. Written as DNA, the CDR3 is TGTGCCAGCACCCGAGTAGAAGACACAGATACGCAGTATTTT.

V gene TRBV12-3 or TRBV12-4 combines with J gene TRBJ1-2, with D maybe TRBD1 (6 bases). The CDR3 covers 17 residues. V was pared by 5 bases and J by 2 bases, with 21 bases between. CDR3 DNA: TGTGCCAGCAGTCCGGCTGGAAAGGGGGAATACAACTATGGCTACACCTTC. Its translation: CASSPAGKGEYNYGYTF.

The chain links TRBV27 to TRBJ2-3; D is perhaps TRBD1 or TRBD2 (5 bases each). Germline CDR1 is MNHEY and CDR2 is SMNVEV (reference sequence). The CDR3 consists of 14 residues. V was trimmed by 3 bases and J by 5 bases, leaving 12 bases between them. The CDR3 DNA reads as TGTGCCAGCAGTTTGGGACGGTCCCTAGATACGCAGTATTTT. It is translated as CASSLGRSLDTQYF.

This clonotype has a count of ten or more. The chain combines TRBV6-2 or TRBV6-3 with TRBJ1-2; D gene unclear. Trimming took off 4 bases at V and 3 bases at J, with 12 bases between the two ends. Germline assignment: CDR1 MNHEY and CDR2 SVGEGT. The CDR3 covers 14 residues. CDR3 in amino acids: CASSSAILDYGYTF. The CDR3 nucleotides are TGTGCCAGCAGTTCGGCAATTTTGGACTATGGCTACACCTTC.

This clonotype was counted a few times. CDR3 loop: CATSGSGGILQETQYF. The DNA of the CDR3 is TGTGCCACCAGTGGGTCAGGGGGAATACTCCAAGAGACCCAGTACTTC. The chain has TRBV24-1 and TRBJ2-5, with 7 positions matching TRBD1. Per the germline V gene, CDR1 is KGHDR and CDR2 is SFDVKD. This CDR3 is built from 16 residues. The V gene end was trimmed by 5 bases and the J gene end by 1 base; junction bases not matched to a gene: 9.

This clonotype has only a few counts. This chain uses TRBV12-3 or TRBV12-4 with TRBJ1-5; D perhaps matches TRBD1 (6 bases). This CDR3 has 15 amino acids. V dropped 5 bases and J dropped 6 bases, with 17 bases sitting between them. The DNA for the CDR3 is TGTGCCAGCAGTATACAGGGAGCCGCGGGTCAGCCCCAGCATTTT. This sequence encodes CASSIQGAAGQPQHF.

V usage is TRBV30 and J usage is TRBJ1-1; D not resolved. V gave up 7 bases and J gave up 0 bases, with 15 bases separating them. Looked up from germline, CDR1 is GTSNPN and CDR2 is SVGIG (reference sequence). The CDR3 covers 14 residues. DNA of the CDR3: TGTGCCTACAAGAAACGGATTCTGAACACTGAAGCTTTCTTT. As protein: CAYKKRILNTEAFF.

This clonotype was observed at least ten times. This rearrangement joins TRBV20-1 to TRBJ2-1; 14 nucleotides line up with TRBD2. Per the germline V gene, CDR1 is DFQATT and CDR2 is SNEGSKA (reference sequence). Trimming cost V 6 bases and J 3 bases; bases outside gene matches: 4. The CDR3 sequence is 15 residues long. DNA of the CDR3: TGCAGTGCAGGGACTAGCGGGAGTATCTACAATGAGCAGTTCTTC. Its translation is CSAGTSGSIYNEQFF.

The V and J genes are TRBV12-3 or TRBV12-4 and TRBJ2-1; 9 nucleotides agree with TRBD1. CDR3 length: 16 amino acids. Germline trimming cut 6 bases from V and 3 bases from J; bases unmatched to any gene: 9. CDR3 bases: TGTGCCAGCAGAAAGCTGGACAGGGGAAACTACAATGAGCAGTTCTTC. This codes for CASRKLDRGNYNEQFF.

The chain couples TRBV20-1 to TRBJ2-5; the D is unclear. Germline CDR1 is DFQATT and CDR2 is SNEGSKA (reference sequence). V was clipped by 3 bases and J by 2 bases, with 13 bases between them. The CDR3 has 14 residues. The CDR3 DNA is TGCAGTGCTAGGTTTGGACGGAAACAAGAGACCCAGTACTTC. It translates to CSARFGRKQETQYF.

J is TRBJ2-7 and V is TRBV12-3 or TRBV12-4, with D perhaps matching TRBD2 (5 bases). CDR3 length equals 13 residues. The ends were cut back, 2 bases at V and 6 bases at J, with 11 bases in the middle. CDR3 residues: CASSLTAAAEQYF. Here the CDR3 DNA reads TGTGCCAGCAGTTTAACAGCGGCGGCCGAGCAGTACTTC.

The chain has TRBV20-1 and TRBJ1-2, with 9 bases fitting TRBD1. Germline values: CDR1 DFQATT, CDR2 SNEGSKA (reference sequence). The CDR3 is 14 amino acids. Germline trimming cut 1 base from V and 8 bases from J; bases unmatched to any gene: 8. The CDR3 here is CSARVLQGALGYTF. The CDR3 region has the DNA TGCAGTGCTAGAGTCCTACAGGGGGCGTTAGGCTACACCTTC.

The rearrangement links TRBV2 to TRBJ1-4, with D tentatively TRBD1 (5 bases). The CDR3 length is 16 residues. Germline values: CDR1 SNHLY, CDR2 FYNNEI. Trimming left V 4 bases short and J 6 bases short, with 18 bases between. This chain's CDR3 is CASSARSPRGDEKLFF. The DNA for the CDR3 is TGTGCCAGCAGTGCCCGATCGCCTCGGGGGGATGAAAAACTGTTTTTT.

The chain couples TRBV15 to TRBJ1-1; tentative D call: TRBD1 (6 bases). Germline assignment: CDR1 LNHNV and CDR2 YYDKDF (reference sequence). Trimming removed 0 bases from V and 7 bases from J, with 12 bases in between. CDR3 length: 14 amino acids. CDR3 sequence: CATSRDRGHFEAFF. Here the CDR3 DNA reads TGTGCCACCAGCAGAGATCGGGGACACTTTGAAGCTTTCTTT.

Only one count was recorded for this clonotype. The rearrangement uses TRBV29-1 and TRBJ1-1; a possible D gene is TRBD1 (5 bases). The CDR3 has 13 amino acids. Germline assignment: CDR1 SQVTM and CDR2 ANQGSEA. Deletions cut 3 bases from V and 0 bases from J, with 8 bases between. Written as DNA, the CDR3 is TGCAGCGTTGAGCAGGGCTTGAACACTGAAGCTTTCTTT. Amino acids: CSVEQGLNTEAFF.

In this sample, this clonotype turned up a few times. The V and J genes are TRBV15 and TRBJ1-3, with D tentatively TRBD1 (5 bases). This CDR3 has 18 residues. Germline loops: CDR1 LNHNV, CDR2 YYDKDF (reference sequence). The V end lost 2 bases, the J end lost 0 bases, and 17 bases lay between the germline ends. This chain's CDR3 is CATSRPSYPGISGNTIYF. The CDR3 DNA is TGTGCCACCAGCAGACCCTCTTATCCAGGGATCTCTGGAAACACCATATATTTT.

The rearrangement links TRBV30 to TRBJ1-1, with D perhaps TRBD1 (6 bases). The CDR3 runs 11 residues. Germline loops: CDR1 GTSNPN, CDR2 SVGIG (reference sequence). V was clipped by 8 bases and J by 6 bases, with 13 bases between them. In DNA, the CDR3 is TGTGCCGGCGGCCGGGGGCCTGAAGCTTTCTTT. Its translation: CAGGRGPEAFF.